This T cell receptor beta chain appears in the sequencing data of a study of T-cell reconstitution after alpha-beta-depleted transplantation in children. Study findings and constraints: Newly generated T cells supplied most T-cell counts and diversity one year post-transplant. About two months after transplant, alpha-beta T cells reportedly came from several hundred expanded graft clones.

This clonotype was seen many times. Its antigen is not identified. One junction end does not reproduce the germline sequence, and a read error may be involved. CDR3 length: 13 amino acids. Germline CDR1 is DFQATT and CDR2 is SNEGSKA (reference sequence). TCRbeta library preparation incorporated unique molecular identifiers. TCRdb passed the PCR reads through MiXCR, listing each CDR3 protein once. Seen here are 330,000 or so distinct CDR3 sequences, about a tenth observed once, and the top ten hold approximately 7%. The source was PBMCs, collected before TCRalphabeta/CD19-depleted stem cell transplant. This sequence was found in a boy younger than two with acute myeloid leukemia, due to receive a stem cell transplant. The rearrangement uses TRBV20-1 and TRBJ2-7; TRBD1 or TRBD2 may be the D gene (5 bases each). In DNA form, the CDR3 reads TGCAGTGCGAGAGGTCATAACGGGACGAGGCAGTACTTC. This codes for CSARGHNGTRQYF.